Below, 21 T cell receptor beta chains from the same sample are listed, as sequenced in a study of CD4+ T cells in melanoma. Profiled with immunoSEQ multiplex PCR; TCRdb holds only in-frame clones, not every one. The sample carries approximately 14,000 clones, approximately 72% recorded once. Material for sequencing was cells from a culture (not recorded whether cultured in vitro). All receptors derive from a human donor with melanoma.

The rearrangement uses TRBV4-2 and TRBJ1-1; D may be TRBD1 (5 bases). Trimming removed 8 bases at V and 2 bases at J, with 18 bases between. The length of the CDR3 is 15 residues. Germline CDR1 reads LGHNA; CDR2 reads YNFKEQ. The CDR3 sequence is CASLTDSRGNTEAFF. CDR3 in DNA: TGTGCCAGCCTCACCGATTCTAGGGGAAACACTGAAGCTTTCTTT.

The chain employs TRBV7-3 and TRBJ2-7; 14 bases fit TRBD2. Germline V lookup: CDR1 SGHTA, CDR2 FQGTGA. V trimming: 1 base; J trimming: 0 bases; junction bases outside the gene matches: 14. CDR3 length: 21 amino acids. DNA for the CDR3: TGTGCCAGCAGCTTAAAAATGGGGGGACTAGCGGGGGTTCACTTCTCCTACGAGCAGTACTTC. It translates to CASSLKMGGLAGVHFSYEQYF.

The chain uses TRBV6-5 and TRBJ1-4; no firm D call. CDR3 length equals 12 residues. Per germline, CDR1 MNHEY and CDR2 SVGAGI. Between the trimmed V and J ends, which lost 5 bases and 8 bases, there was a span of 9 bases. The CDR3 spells CASSEAGEKLFF. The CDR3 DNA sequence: TGTGCCAGCAGTGAGGCGGGGGAAAAACTGTTTTTT.

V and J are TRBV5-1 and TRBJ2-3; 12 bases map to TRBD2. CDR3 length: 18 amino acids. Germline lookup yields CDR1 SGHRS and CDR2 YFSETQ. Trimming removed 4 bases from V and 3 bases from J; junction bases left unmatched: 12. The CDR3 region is CASSRALAGGPGTDTQYF. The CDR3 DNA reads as TGCGCCAGCAGCCGGGCGCTAGCGGGGGGGCCGGGGACAGATACGCAGTATTTT.

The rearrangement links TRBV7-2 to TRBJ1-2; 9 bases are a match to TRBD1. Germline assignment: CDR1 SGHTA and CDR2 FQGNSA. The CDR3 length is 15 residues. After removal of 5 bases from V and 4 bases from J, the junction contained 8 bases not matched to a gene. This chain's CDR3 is CASSPDRGLLYGYTF. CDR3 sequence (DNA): TGTGCCAGCAGCCCTGACAGGGGGTTGCTCTATGGCTACACCTTC.

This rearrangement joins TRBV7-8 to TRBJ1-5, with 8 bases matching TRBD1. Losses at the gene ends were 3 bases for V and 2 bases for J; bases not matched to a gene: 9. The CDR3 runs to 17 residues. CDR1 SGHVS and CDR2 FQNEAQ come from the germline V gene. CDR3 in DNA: TGTGCCAGCAGCTTGCTTACAGGGGGAAGAGGCAATCAGCCCCAGCATTTT. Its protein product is CASSLLTGGRGNQPQHF.

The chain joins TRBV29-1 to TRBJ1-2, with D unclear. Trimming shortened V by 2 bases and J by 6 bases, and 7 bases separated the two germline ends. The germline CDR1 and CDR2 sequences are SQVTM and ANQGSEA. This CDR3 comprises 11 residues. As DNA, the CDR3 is TGCAGCGTTGAATTTGGGCATGGCTACACCTTC. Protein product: CSVEFGHGYTF. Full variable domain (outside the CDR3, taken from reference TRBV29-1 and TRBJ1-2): SAVISQKPSRDICQRGTSLTIQCQVDSQVTMMFWYRQQPGQSLTLIATANQGSEATYESGFVIDKFPISRPNLTFSTLTVSNMSPEDSSIYLCSVEFGHGYTFGSGTRLTVV.

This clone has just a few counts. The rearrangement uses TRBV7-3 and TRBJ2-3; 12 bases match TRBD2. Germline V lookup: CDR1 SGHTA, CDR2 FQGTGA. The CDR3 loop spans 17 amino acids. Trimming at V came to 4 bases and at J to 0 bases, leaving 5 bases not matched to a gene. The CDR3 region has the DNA TGTGCCAGCAGCTACACTAGCGGGGGGCGTAGCACAGATACGCAGTATTTT. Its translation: CASSYTSGGRSTDTQYF.

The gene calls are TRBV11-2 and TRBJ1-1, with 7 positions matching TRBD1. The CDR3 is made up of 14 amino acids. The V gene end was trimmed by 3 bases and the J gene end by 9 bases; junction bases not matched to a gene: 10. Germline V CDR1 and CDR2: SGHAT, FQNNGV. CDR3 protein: CASSFTARDSKAFF. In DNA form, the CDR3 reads TGTGCCAGCAGCTTTACCGCCCGGGACAGTAAAGCTTTCTTT.

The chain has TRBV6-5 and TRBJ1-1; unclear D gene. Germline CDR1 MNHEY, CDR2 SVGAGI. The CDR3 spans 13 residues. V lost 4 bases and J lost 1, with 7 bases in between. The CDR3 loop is CASSFSRNTEAFF. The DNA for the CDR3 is TGTGCCAGCAGTTTCTCACGGAACACTGAAGCTTTCTTT.

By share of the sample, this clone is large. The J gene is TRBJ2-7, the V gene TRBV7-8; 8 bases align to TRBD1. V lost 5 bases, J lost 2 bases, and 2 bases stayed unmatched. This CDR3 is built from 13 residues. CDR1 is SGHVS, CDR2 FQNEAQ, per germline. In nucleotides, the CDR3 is TGTGCCAGCAGCGTGGGACAGGCCTACGAGCAGTACTTC. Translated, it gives CASSVGQAYEQYF.

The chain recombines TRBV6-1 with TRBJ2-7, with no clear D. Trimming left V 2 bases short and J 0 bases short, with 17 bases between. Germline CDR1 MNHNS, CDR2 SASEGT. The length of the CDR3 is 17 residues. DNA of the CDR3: TGTGCCAGCAGTGAATACAGTATCATAAGGAGCTCCTACGAGCAGTACTTC. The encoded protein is CASSEYSIIRSSYEQYF.

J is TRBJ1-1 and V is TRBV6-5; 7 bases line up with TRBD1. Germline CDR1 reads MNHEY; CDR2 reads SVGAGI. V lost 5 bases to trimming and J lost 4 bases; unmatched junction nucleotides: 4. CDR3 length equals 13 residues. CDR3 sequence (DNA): TGTGCCAGCAGTCAGAGACAGGGCACTGAAGCTTTCTTT. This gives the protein CASSQRQGTEAFF.

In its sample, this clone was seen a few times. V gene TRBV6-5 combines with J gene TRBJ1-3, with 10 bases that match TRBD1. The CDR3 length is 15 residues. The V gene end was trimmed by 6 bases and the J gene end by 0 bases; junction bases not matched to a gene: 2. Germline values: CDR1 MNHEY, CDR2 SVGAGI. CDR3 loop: CASRGDRGSGNTIYF. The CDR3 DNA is TGTGCCAGCAGGGGGGACAGGGGCTCTGGAAACACCATATATTTT.

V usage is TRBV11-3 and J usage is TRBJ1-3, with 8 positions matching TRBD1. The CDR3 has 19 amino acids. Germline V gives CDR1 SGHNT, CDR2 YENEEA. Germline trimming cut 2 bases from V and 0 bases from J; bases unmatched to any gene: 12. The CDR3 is CASSLYAGGAIGSGNTIYF. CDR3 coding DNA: TGTGCCAGCAGCTTATACGCAGGGGGCGCTATCGGCTCTGGAAACACCATATATTTT.

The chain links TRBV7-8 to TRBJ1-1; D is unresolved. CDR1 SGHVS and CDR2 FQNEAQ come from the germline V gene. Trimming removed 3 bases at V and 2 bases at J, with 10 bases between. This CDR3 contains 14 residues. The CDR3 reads CASSFSIGNTEAFF. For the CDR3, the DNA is TGTGCCAGCAGCTTCAGTATCGGCAACACTGAAGCTTTCTTT.

The CDR3: CASSWDITNTGELFF. The CDR3 DNA follows: TGTGCCAGCAGTTGGGACATTACGAACACCGGGGAGCTGTTTTTT. The chain has TRBV2 and TRBJ2-2, with TRBD1 as a possible D gene (6 bases). The ends were cut back, 5 bases at V and 0 bases at J, with 10 bases in the middle. The length of the CDR3 is 15 residues. The germline CDR1 and CDR2 sequences are SNHLY and FYNNEI. Combining the CDR3 with reference TRBV2 and TRBJ2-2 gives the whole variable domain EPEVTQTPSHQVTQMGQEVILRCVPISNHLYFYWYRQILGQKVEFLVSFYNNEISEKSEIFDDQFSVERPDGSNFTLKIRSTKLEDSAMYFCASSWDITNTGELFFGEGSRLTVL.

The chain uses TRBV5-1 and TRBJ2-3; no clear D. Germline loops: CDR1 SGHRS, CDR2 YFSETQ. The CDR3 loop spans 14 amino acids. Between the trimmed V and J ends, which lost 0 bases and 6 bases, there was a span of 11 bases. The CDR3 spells CASSLGSVPDTQYF. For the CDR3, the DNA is TGCGCCAGCAGCTTGGGGTCAGTTCCGGATACGCAGTATTTT.

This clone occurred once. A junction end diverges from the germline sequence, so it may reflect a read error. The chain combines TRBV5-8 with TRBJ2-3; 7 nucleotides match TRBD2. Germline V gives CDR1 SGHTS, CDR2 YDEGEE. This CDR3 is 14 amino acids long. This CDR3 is CANSGTAHTNTQYF. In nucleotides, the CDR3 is TGTGCCAACAGCGGGACTGCCCACACGAATACGCAGTATTTT.

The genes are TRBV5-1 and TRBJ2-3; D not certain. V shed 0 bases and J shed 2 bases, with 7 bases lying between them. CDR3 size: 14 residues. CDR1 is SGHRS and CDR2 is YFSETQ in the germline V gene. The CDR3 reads CASSLGSVTDTQYF. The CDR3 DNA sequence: TGCGCCAGCAGCTTGGGGTCCGTCACAGATACGCAGTATTTT.

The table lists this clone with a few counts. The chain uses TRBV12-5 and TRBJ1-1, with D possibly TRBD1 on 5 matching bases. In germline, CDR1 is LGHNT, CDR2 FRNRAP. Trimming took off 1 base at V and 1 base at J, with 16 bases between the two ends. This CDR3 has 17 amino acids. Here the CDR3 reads CASGLAVIDSRNTEAFF. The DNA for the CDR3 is TGTGCTAGTGGTTTGGCAGTCATCGACAGTCGGAACACTGAAGCTTTCTTT.